The entry below gives a single TCR beta chain sequence along with its context. There are 18 residues in the CDR3. Trimming removed 4 bases at V and 1 base at J, with 22 bases between. Germline V gene lookup returns CDR1 MNHNS and CDR2 SASEGT. During active infection, Seattle patients enrolled and were then monitored through disease. Profiling relied on immunoSEQ multiplex PCR, and the TCRdb table lists in-frame clones only, not all of them. The sample consists of over 60,000 clones, 90% of them appearing once. This entry belongs to a study of blood T cell repertoires in COVID-19. Study in general: Nucleic acid was either cDNA or gDNA, and it came from T cells, B-cell-depleted T cells, or PBMCs.

The chain has TRBV6-1 and TRBJ2-5; D is possibly TRBD2 (7 bases). Material: peripheral blood. The source is a man aged 50 to 59 with COVID-19, enrolled during active disease. The CDR3 bases are TGTGCCAGCAGTGGGGCACGGTGGAGGGGGGGTGTCCAAGAGACCCAGTACTTC. This encodes CASSGARWRGGVQETQYF.